These 4 T cell receptor beta chains originate from one sample sequenced in a study of CD8 T cells in ankylosing spondylitis (dated by TCRdb to 2017 to 2019). Libraries were constructed by 5' RACE. Sequenced on an Illumina HiSeq 2500. Using fastp at Q25 and MiXCR, TCRdb reprocessed the public reads and kept productive beta chains. Entries are consolidated by CDR3 protein sequence, retaining the most common genes and DNA. The sample table records under 250,000 distinct CDR3 sequences; under 8.5% of these occur just once. 4% to 5.5% of the sample is taken by the ten largest. The specimen was blood, either unsorted or a sorted T cell fraction (not recorded which). The receptors here all came from a female donor with ankylosing spondylitis or in good health (not recorded which).

This clonotype was picked up a small number of times. The V call is TRBV18, the J call TRBJ2-7; 9 bases are a match to TRBD2. CDR1 and CDR2 from the germline V gene are KGHSH and LQKENI. This CDR3 is built from 14 residues. V lost 6 bases, J lost 7 bases, and 10 bases stayed unmatched. In DNA, the CDR3 is TGTGCCAGCTCCCTTGGACTAGCGACTGATGAGCAGTACTTC. Translating it yields CASSLGLATDEQYF.

This clonotype occurred many times. The CDR3 loop is CSARSGKSYEQYF. The DNA for the CDR3 is TGCAGTGCTAGGAGCGGGAAGAGCTACGAGCAGTACTTC. The rearrangement joins TRBV20-1 to TRBJ2-7; 7 positions match TRBD2. The V and J ends lost 3 bases and 3 bases, in that order; junction bases with no gene match: 5. Per the germline V gene, CDR1 is DFQATT and CDR2 is SNEGSKA (reference sequence). The CDR3 is 13 residues long.

This clonotype has ten or more counts. The J gene is TRBJ1-2, the V gene TRBV7-9; D is possibly TRBD1 (5 bases). Trimming cost V 0 bases and J 7 bases, with 12 bases left between them. The CDR3 contains 14 residues. CDR1 and CDR2 from the germline V gene are SEHNR and FQNEAQ (reference sequence). The CDR3 coding sequence is TGTGCCAGCAGCTTAGCGGGGCAGGGTGGTGGCTACACCTTC. Its protein product is CASSLAGQGGGYTF.

A word on this clonotype: A much larger clone lies one base from this, so it may be a read error. V usage is TRBV6-2 or TRBV6-3 and J usage is TRBJ2-2; unclear D gene. CDR3 length equals 13 residues. CDR1 is MNHEY and CDR2 is SVGEGT in the germline V gene. DNA for the CDR3: TGTACCAGCAGTCACACAAGTGCCGGGGAGCTGTTTTTT. Encoded protein: CTSSHTSAGELFF.